This T cell receptor beta chain was identified during a study of regulatory T cells in long-lasting Graves disease. Study in general: A definition of persistent Graves' disease required over 5 years of antithyroid drugs plus positive TSH receptor antibodies. Study-wide points: Patients whose Graves' disease persisted exhibited lower TCR diversity than those newly diagnosed. Persistent disease favored TRBV28, TRBJ1-2 and TRBJ2-5.

Time point meaning: persistent/refractory GD, antithyroid drugs over 5 years with positive TRAb. Scientists built the TCR library using RNA that was extracted from PBMCs. This clonotype was recorded a few times. Its matching antigen is unknown. Combining iRepertoire HTBI primers with Arm-PCR of CDR3 regions, the authors built TCR beta libraries. TCRdb recomputed calls from the multiplex PCR reads with MiXCR, one row per CDR3 protein. The data contain hundreds of thousands of distinct CDR3 sequences, 20% to 25% of them singletons. This CDR3 is 15 amino acids long. From germline, CDR1 is SGDLS and CDR2 YYNGEE. The ends lost 3 bases at V and 2 bases at J; junction bases unmatched: 5.

The rearrangement links TRBV9 to TRBJ1-1; 9 bases are a match to TRBD1. This TCR derives from a female donor with Graves disease. Sequencing used peripheral blood mononuclear cells (PBMCs), obtained when the disease was refractory, from a patient treated with antithyroid drugs. CDR3 in DNA: TGTGCCAGCAGCGGTGGACAGGGGATCAACACTGAAGCTTTCTTT. This translates into CASSGGQGINTEAFF.